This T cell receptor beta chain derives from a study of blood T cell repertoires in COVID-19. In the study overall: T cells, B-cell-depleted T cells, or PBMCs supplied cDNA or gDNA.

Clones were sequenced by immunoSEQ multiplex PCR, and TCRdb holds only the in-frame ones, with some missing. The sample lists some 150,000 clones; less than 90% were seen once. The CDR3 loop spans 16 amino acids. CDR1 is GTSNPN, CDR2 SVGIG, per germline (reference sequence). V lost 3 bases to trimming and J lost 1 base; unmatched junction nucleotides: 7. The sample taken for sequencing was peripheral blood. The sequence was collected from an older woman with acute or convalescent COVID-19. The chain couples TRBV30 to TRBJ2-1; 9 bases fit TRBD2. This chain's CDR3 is CAWRGSGGFSYNEQFF. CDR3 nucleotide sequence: TGTGCCTGGAGAGGGAGCGGGGGGTTTTCCTACAATGAGCAGTTCTTC. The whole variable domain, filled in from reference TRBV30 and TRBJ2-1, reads SQTIHQWPATLVQPVGSPLSLECTVEGTSNPNLYWYRQAAGRGLQLLFYSVGIGQISSEVPQNLSASRPQDRQFILSSKKLLLSDSGFYLCAWRGSGGFSYNEQFFGPGTRLTVL.